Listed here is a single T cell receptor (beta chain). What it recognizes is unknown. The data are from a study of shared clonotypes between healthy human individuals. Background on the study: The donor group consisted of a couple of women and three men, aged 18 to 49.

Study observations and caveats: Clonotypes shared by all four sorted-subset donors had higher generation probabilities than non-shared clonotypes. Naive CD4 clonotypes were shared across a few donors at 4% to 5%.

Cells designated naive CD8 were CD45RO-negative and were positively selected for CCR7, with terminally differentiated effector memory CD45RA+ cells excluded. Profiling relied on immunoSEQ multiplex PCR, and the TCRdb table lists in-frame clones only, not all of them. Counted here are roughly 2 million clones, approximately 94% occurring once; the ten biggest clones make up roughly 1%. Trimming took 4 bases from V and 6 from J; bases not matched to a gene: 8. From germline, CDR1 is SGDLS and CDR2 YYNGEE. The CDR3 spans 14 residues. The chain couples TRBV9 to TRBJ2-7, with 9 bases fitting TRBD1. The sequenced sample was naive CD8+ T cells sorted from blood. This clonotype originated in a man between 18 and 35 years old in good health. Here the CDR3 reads CASSLGQGRREQYF. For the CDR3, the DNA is TGTGCCAGCAGCTTGGGACAGGGTCGTCGCGAGCAGTACTTC.